What follows are 16 T cell receptor beta chains derived from one specimen sequenced in a study of blood T cell repertoires in COVID-19. The protocol was immunoSEQ multiplex PCR, while the TCRdb copy is restricted to in-frame clones and leaves out a portion. The table shows approximately 100,000 clones, with about 89% occurring only once. The sample taken for sequencing was peripheral blood. Every receptor here comes from a man aged 50-60 years with acute or convalescent COVID-19.

V gene TRBV19 combines with J gene TRBJ2-7, with 7 bases fitting TRBD1. V was pared by 4 bases and J by 4 bases, with 10 bases of the junction left unmatched. The V gene's germline CDR1 is LNHDA and CDR2 SQIVND (reference sequence). The CDR3 is made up of 15 amino acids. CDR3 coding DNA: TGTGCCAGTAGTACAAAGGGGGCGGCGAAATACGAGCAGTACTTC. Its protein is CASSTKGAAKYEQYF.

The chain is built from TRBV27 and TRBJ2-4, with D perhaps matching TRBD2 (5 bases). CDR3 length: 11 amino acids. Germline V lookup: CDR1 MNHEY, CDR2 SMNVEV (reference sequence). V was trimmed by 4 bases and J by 10 bases, leaving 8 bases between them. The CDR3 region has the DNA TGTGCCAGCAGTTCCTCGGGGATTCAGTACTTC. It yields the protein CASSSSGIQYF.

V usage is TRBV6-5 and J usage is TRBJ1-6; D might be TRBD1 (6 bases). Trimming left V 8 bases short and J 6 bases short, with 14 bases between. This CDR3 is 14 amino acids long. The germline gives CDR1 MNHEY, CDR2 SVGAGI. CDR3 region: CASGYREGNSPLHF. The DNA of the CDR3 is TGTGCCAGCGGATACAGGGAGGGTAATTCACCCCTCCACTTT.

This sequence joins TRBV3-1 (or the pseudogene TRBV3-2) and TRBJ1-3; no firm D call. The CDR3 loop spans 17 amino acids. Germline V gene data show CDR1 as LGHDT and CDR2 as YNNKEL (reference sequence). Trimming took 4 bases from V and 0 from J, leaving 16 bases between them. The CDR3 DNA reads TGTGCCAGCAGCCTGTACACGACCGGGAACTCTGGAAACACCATATATTTT. Translated: CASSLYTTGNSGNTIYF.

The V gene is TRBV5-1, the J gene TRBJ2-7, with TRBD2 identical over 10 bases. The CDR3 runs to 16 residues. The germline CDR1 and CDR2 sequences are SGHRS and YFSETQ. V lost 4 bases and J lost 2; bases outside the gene matches: 9. The CDR3: CASSRGLAGGTYEQYF. The CDR3 DNA sequence: TGCGCCAGCAGCCGCGGTTTAGCGGGGGGAACCTACGAGCAGTACTTC.

The V and J genes are TRBV28 and TRBJ2-7; D not certain. V was cut by 4 bases and J by 2 bases, with 12 bases left in between. The CDR3 has 14 residues. In germline, CDR1 is MDHEN, CDR2 SYDVKM. The CDR3 here is CASSSPTRTYEQYF. The CDR3 DNA sequence: TGTGCCAGCAGTTCCCCAACGAGGACCTACGAGCAGTACTTC.

The gene calls are TRBV5-1 and TRBJ2-5, with 12 bases that match TRBD2. With V trimmed by 4 bases and J by 5 bases, 12 bases remained unmatched. CDR1 is SGHRS, CDR2 YFSETQ, per germline. This CDR3 has 17 residues. The CDR3 DNA sequence: TGCGCCAGCAGCATGACTAGCGGGAGAGAGGGTTTGGAGACCCAGTACTTC. Its protein product is CASSMTSGREGLETQYF.

This rearrangement joins TRBV4-1 to TRBJ2-5, with D uncertain. The CDR3 spans 13 residues. CDR1 is MGHRA, CDR2 YSYEKL, per germline. V dropped 1 base and J dropped 5 bases, with 8 bases sitting between them. CDR3 protein: CASSQGNRETQYF. CDR3 nucleotides: TGCGCCAGCAGCCAAGGCAATCGGGAGACCCAGTACTTC.

The chain employs TRBV19 and TRBJ1-1; 7 bases line up with TRBD1. The CDR3 extends over 14 amino acids. Trimming took 5 bases from V and 7 from J; bases not matched to a gene: 10. The germline gives CDR1 LNHDA, CDR2 SQIVND (reference sequence). The chain's CDR3 is CASSPRDRPNEAFF. CDR3 DNA: TGTGCCAGTAGTCCGCGGGACAGACCTAATGAAGCTTTCTTT.

The rearrangement uses TRBV6-5 and TRBJ1-4, with unresolved D. In germline, CDR1 is MNHEY, CDR2 SVGAGI. The CDR3 is made up of 15 amino acids. Trimming shortened V by 0 bases and J by 0 bases, and 5 bases separated the two germline ends. CDR3 sequence: CASSYSRPTNEKLFF. The CDR3 nucleotides are TGTGCCAGCAGTTACTCCAGGCCAACTAATGAAAAACTGTTTTTT.

The V call is TRBV15, the J call TRBJ2-3; D is uncertain. Germline V gives CDR1 LNHNV, CDR2 YYDKDF (reference sequence). The CDR3 extends over 14 amino acids. V was pared by 3 bases and J by 2 bases, with 9 bases between. CDR3 nucleotide sequence: TGTGCCACCAGCAGGGGCAGCTACACAGATACGCAGTATTTT. Its translation: CATSRGSYTDTQYF.

The rearrangement uses TRBV30 and TRBJ1-4; D might be TRBD1 (6 bases). V was shortened by 3 bases and J by 7 bases, with 18 bases between the two germline ends. This CDR3 has 15 amino acids. Germline V gene data show CDR1 as GTSNPN and CDR2 as SVGIG (reference sequence). CDR3 sequence reads: CAWSATRGNTEKLFF. In nucleotides, the CDR3 is TGTGCCTGGAGCGCGACAAGGGGGAACACTGAAAAACTGTTTTTT.

The rearrangement links TRBV28 to TRBJ2-1; 10 nucleotides line up with TRBD2. Germline CDR1 is MDHEN and CDR2 is SYDVKM. V was clipped by 2 bases and J by 5 bases; unmatched bases: 9. The CDR3 runs 17 residues. The CDR3 region has the DNA TGTGCCAGCAGTTTAGTAGGGGAAGGACTAGCGGACAATGAGCAGTTCTTC. This encodes CASSLVGEGLADNEQFF.

This clone was recorded a few times. V is TRBV6-5 and J is TRBJ1-1; 7 positions match TRBD1. The CDR3 is 14 amino acids. Germline CDR1 and CDR2: MNHEY and SVGAGI. With 7 bases clipped from V and 1 base from J, the junction kept 6 bases outside the gene matches. CDR3 sequence: CASTPGQPNTEAFF. In nucleotides, the CDR3 is TGTGCCAGCACCCCGGGACAGCCGAACACTGAAGCTTTCTTT.

This rearrangement joins TRBV10-2 to TRBJ1-1; no clear D gene. This CDR3 spans 13 amino acids. With 2 bases removed from V and 7 bases from J, the gap between germline ends came to 11 bases. The germline gives CDR1 WSHSY, CDR2 SAAADI. As DNA, the CDR3 is TGCGCCAGCAGTGAGGGTGAGGCCATTGAAGCTTTCTTT. Its protein is CASSEGEAIEAFF.

The chain has TRBV29-1 and TRBJ2-1; perhaps TRBD1 as D (6 bases). Germline V gives CDR1 SQVTM, CDR2 ANQGSEA. The CDR3 consists of 14 residues. V gave up 5 bases and J gave up 5 bases, with 16 bases separating them. This chain's CDR3 is CSVSTGSGNNEQFF. The DNA of the CDR3 is TGCAGCGTTAGTACAGGGAGTGGAAACAATGAGCAGTTCTTC.